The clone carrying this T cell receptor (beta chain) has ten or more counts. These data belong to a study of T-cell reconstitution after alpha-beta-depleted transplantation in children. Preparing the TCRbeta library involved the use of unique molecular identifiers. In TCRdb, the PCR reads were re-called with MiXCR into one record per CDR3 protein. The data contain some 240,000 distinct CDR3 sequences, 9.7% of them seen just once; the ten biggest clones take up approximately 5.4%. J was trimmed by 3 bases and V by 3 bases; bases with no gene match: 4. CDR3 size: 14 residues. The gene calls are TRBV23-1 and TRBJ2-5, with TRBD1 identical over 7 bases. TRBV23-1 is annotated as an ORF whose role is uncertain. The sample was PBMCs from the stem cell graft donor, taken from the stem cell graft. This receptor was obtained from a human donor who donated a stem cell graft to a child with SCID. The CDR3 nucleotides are TGCGCCAGCAGTCATTTCGACAGGGAAGAGACCCAGTACTTC. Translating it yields CASSHFDREETQYF.